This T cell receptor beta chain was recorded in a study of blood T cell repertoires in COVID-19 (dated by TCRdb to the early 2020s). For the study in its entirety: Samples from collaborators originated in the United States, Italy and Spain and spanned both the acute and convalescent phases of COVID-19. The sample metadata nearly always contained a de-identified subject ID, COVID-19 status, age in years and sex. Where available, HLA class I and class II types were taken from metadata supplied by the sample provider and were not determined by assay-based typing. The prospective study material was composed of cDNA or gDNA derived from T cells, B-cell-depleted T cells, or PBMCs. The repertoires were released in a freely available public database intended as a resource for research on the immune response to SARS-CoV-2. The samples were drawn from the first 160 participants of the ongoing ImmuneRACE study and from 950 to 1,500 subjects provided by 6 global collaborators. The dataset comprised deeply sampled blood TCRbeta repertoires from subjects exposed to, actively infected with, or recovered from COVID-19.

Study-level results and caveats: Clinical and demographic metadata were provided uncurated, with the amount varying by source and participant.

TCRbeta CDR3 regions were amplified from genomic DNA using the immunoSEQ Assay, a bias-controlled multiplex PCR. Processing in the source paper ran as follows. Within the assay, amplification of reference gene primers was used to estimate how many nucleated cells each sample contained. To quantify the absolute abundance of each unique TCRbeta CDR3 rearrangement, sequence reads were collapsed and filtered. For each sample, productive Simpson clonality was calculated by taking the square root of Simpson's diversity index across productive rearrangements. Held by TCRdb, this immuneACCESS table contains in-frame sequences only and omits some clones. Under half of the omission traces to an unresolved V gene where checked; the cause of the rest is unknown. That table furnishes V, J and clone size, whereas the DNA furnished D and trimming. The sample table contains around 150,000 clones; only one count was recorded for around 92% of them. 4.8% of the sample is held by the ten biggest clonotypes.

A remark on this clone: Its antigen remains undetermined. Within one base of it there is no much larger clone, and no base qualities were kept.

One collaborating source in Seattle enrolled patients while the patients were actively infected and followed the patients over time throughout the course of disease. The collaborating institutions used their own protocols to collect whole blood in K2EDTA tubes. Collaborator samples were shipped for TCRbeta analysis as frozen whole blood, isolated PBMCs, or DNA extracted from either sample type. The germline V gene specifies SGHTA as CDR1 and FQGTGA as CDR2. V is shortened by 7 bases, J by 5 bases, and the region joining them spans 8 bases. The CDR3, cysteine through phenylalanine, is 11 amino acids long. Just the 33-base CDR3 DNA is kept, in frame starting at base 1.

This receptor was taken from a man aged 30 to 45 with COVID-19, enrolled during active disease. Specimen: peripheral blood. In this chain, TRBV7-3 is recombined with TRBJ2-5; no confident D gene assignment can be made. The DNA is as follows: TGTGCCAGCAAGAGGTGGGAGACCCAGTACTTC. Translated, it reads CASKRWETQYF.